Following are 20 T cell receptor beta chains from one sample sequenced in a study of T cell responses to AZD1222 COVID-19 vaccine. Assay used: immunoSEQ multiplex PCR; TCRdb lists only in-frame clones, some missing. This table has 90,000 or so clones, about 89% appearing once. Material: peripheral blood, obtained on day 0 of AZD1222 vaccination. These receptors all stem from an adult in good health.

The chain uses TRBV5-5 and TRBJ2-1, with D possibly being TRBD2 (6 bases). Germline V gene sequence: CDR1 SGHKS, CDR2 YYEKEE (reference sequence). This CDR3 spans 15 amino acids. Trimming stripped 0 bases from V and 7 bases from J, with 14 bases between. CDR3 protein: CASSLVEGVGNEQFF. The CDR3 DNA is TGTGCCAGCAGCTTGGTGGAGGGCGTCGGAAATGAGCAGTTCTTC.

This sequence joins TRBV3-1 (or the pseudogene TRBV3-2) and TRBJ2-1; D is possibly TRBD1 (5 bases). This CDR3 has 12 amino acids. The V gene lost 3 bases and the J gene lost 12 bases, with 12 bases spanning the gap. The germline gives CDR1 LGHDT, CDR2 YNNKEL (reference sequence). CDR3 protein: CASSQDNRRQFF. CDR3 sequence (DNA): TGTGCCAGCAGCCAGGACAACCGTAGGCAGTTCTTC.

This chain uses TRBV7-2 with TRBJ1-5; D perhaps matches TRBD1 (5 bases). Germline assignment: CDR1 SGHTA and CDR2 FQGNSA. V lost 2 bases, J lost 7 bases, and 9 bases lay in between. The CDR3 runs 13 residues. DNA of the CDR3: TGTGCCAGCAGCTTAATGGGGGACCAGCCCCAGCATTTT. This encodes CASSLMGDQPQHF.

The chain carries TRBV11-2 and TRBJ2-7; D call uncertain. CDR1 and CDR2 from the germline V gene are SGHAT and FQNNGV. V lost 6 bases and J 3 bases, leaving 12 bases between the germline ends. The CDR3 runs to 13 residues. CDR3 amino acids: CASRSTVVYEQYF. For the CDR3, the DNA is TGTGCCAGCAGGAGTACAGTGGTCTACGAGCAGTACTTC.

The genes are TRBV19 and TRBJ1-1; 8 positions match TRBD1. The germline V gene encodes CDR1 LNHDA and CDR2 SQIVND (reference sequence). This CDR3 is built from 15 residues. J gave up 1 base and V 6 bases, and 7 bases lay outside the gene matches. CDR3 sequence reads: CASRTSGQENTEAFF. CDR3 sequence (DNA): TGTGCCAGTAGAACTTCGGGACAGGAGAACACTGAAGCTTTCTTT.

The chain carries TRBV6-5 and TRBJ2-3; 10 bases match TRBD1. CDR1 MNHEY and CDR2 SVGAGI come from the germline V gene. CDR3 length: 13 residues. The V segment lost 10 bases and the J segment 3 bases; nucleotides outside the gene matches: 4. The CDR3 DNA reads as TGTGCCACCAGGGACAGGGGAACAGATACGCAGTATTTT. It codes for CATRDRGTDTQYF.

The chain links TRBV20-1 to TRBJ1-2; D unclear. V shed 3 bases and J shed 8 bases, with 13 bases lying between them. This CDR3 is 12 amino acids long. Germline V gene data show CDR1 as DFQATT and CDR2 as SNEGSKA (reference sequence). For the CDR3, the DNA is TGCAGTGCTAGTTTGGGGATTTCGGGCTACACCTTC. The encoded protein is CSASLGISGYTF.

This chain uses TRBV29-1 with TRBJ2-3; TRBD1 might be the D (6 bases). V was clipped by 4 bases and J by 2 bases, with 10 bases between them. Germline V CDR1 and CDR2: SQVTM, ANQGSEA. This CDR3 has 13 residues. The CDR3: CSVVEGVTDTQYF. CDR3 coding DNA: TGCAGCGTTGTAGAGGGGGTCACAGATACGCAGTATTTT.

This rearrangement joins TRBV6-6 to TRBJ1-1; perhaps TRBD1 as D (5 bases). V gave up 2 bases and J gave up 4 bases, with 17 bases separating them. CDR1 is MNHNY, CDR2 SVGAGI, per germline (reference sequence). This CDR3 is 16 amino acids long. The CDR3 DNA follows: TGTGCCAGCAGTTACGGGTCATGGGGGAAGGGCACTGAAGCTTTCTTT. Its protein is CASSYGSWGKGTEAFF.

CDR3 DNA: TGTGCCAGCAGTGAATACGGGACTAGCTACAATGAGCAGTTCTTC. Its translation: CASSEYGTSYNEQFF. The rearrangement uses TRBV25-1 and TRBJ2-1, with 8 bases lining up with TRBD2. The CDR3 loop spans 15 amino acids. The V gene end was trimmed by 0 bases and the J gene end by 3 bases; junction bases not matched to a gene: 1. Per the germline V gene, CDR1 is MGHDK and CDR2 is SYGVNS. The entire variable domain, with the rest obtained from reference TRBV25-1 and TRBJ2-1, is as follows: EADIYQTPRYLVIGTGKKITLECSQTMGHDKMYWYQQDPGMELHLIHYSYGVNSTEKGDLSSESTVSRIRTEHFPLTLESARPSHTSQYLCASSEYGTSYNEQFFGPGTRLTVL.

The chain recombines TRBV4-2 with TRBJ2-3; D is possibly TRBD1 (5 bases). Trimming shortened V by 0 bases and J by 4 bases, and 8 bases separated the two germline ends. The CDR3 runs to 14 residues. Germline loops: CDR1 LGHNA, CDR2 YNFKEQ. CDR3 DNA: TGTGCCAGCAGCCAAGATCCCAGGGCAGATACGCAGTATTTT. As protein: CASSQDPRADTQYF.

This rearrangement joins TRBV19 to TRBJ1-1; D is unresolved. V was clipped by 3 bases and J by 7 bases, with 12 bases between them. Germline-derived CDR1 and CDR2 are LNHDA and SQIVND (reference sequence). The CDR3 extends over 13 amino acids. The CDR3 nucleotides read TGTGCCAGTAGTATGGGGTATTCTTTTGAAGCTTTCTTT. Translating gives CASSMGYSFEAFF.

The genes are TRBV14 and TRBJ1-3, with D maybe TRBD1 (6 bases). Germline-derived CDR1 and CDR2 are SGHDN and FVKESK. V was pared by 3 bases and J by 6 bases, with 12 bases between. There are 14 residues in the CDR3. CDR3 in amino acids: CASSHFQGTNTIYF. CDR3 nucleotide sequence: TGTGCCAGCAGCCATTTTCAGGGGACAAACACCATATATTTT.

The V and J genes are TRBV5-5 and TRBJ2-7; D is ambiguous. The CDR3 is 12 amino acids. V was cut by 1 base and J by 4 bases, with 6 bases left in between. Looked up from germline, CDR1 is SGHKS and CDR2 is YYEKEE (reference sequence). The chain's CDR3 is CASSLSGYEQYF. The CDR3 DNA sequence: TGTGCCAGCAGCTTGTCCGGTTACGAGCAGTACTTC.

The chain employs TRBV19 and TRBJ1-5; 7 nucleotides match TRBD1. This CDR3 is built from 17 residues. In germline, CDR1 is LNHDA, CDR2 SQIVND (reference sequence). Germline trimming cut 5 bases from V and 5 bases from J; bases unmatched to any gene: 15. CDR3 nucleotides: TGTGCCAGTAGTGTTAAGGGACAGCTGAATTACTATCAGCCCCAGCATTTT. Translated: CASSVKGQLNYYQPQHF.

The V call is TRBV19, the J call TRBJ2-5, with TRBD2 matching over 10 bases. The V segment lost 5 bases and the J segment 4 bases; nucleotides outside the gene matches: 19. Germline V CDR1 and CDR2: LNHDA, SQIVND (reference sequence). This CDR3 has 19 amino acids. CDR3: CASSSRVLAGAKNRETQYF. The DNA of the CDR3 is TGTGCCAGTAGTTCCAGGGTTCTAGCGGGAGCCAAGAACCGAGAGACCCAGTACTTC.

This clone was seen a handful of times. The CDR3 loop reads CAWTSGAANYGYTF. CDR3 nucleotide sequence: TGTGCCTGGACGTCAGGGGCAGCTAACTATGGCTACACCTTC. The chain links TRBV30 to TRBJ1-2; D possibly corresponds to TRBD1 (6 bases). Germline V gene sequence: CDR1 GTSNPN, CDR2 SVGIG (reference sequence). V was shortened by 4 bases and J by 0 bases, with 12 bases between the two germline ends. The CDR3 has 14 amino acids.

The CDR3 region is CAWGKGVTGVTEAFF. The DNA for the CDR3 is TGTGCCTGGGGAAAGGGGGTCACAGGGGTCACTGAAGCTTTCTTT. The rearrangement uses TRBV30 and TRBJ1-1, with TRBD1 identical over 7 bases. V lost 5 bases to trimming and J lost 4 bases; unmatched junction nucleotides: 13. CDR3 size: 15 residues. Germline V CDR1 and CDR2: GTSNPN, SVGIG (reference sequence).

The V gene is TRBV4-3, the J gene TRBJ1-5; D is uncertain. CDR3 size: 15 residues. V lost 4 bases and J lost 6, with 16 bases in between. Germline CDR1 and CDR2: LGHNA and YSLEER. Written as DNA, the CDR3 is TGCGCCAGCAGCCCGGAGCCTAGTGCCACTCAGCCCCAGCATTTT. Translated: CASSPEPSATQPQHF.

The chain recombines TRBV5-1 with TRBJ2-1; possible D gene TRBD2, 6 bases. V lost 0 bases to trimming and J lost 1 base, with 14 bases between them. The CDR3 consists of 17 residues. The germline V gene encodes CDR1 SGHRS and CDR2 YFSETQ. The CDR3 bases are TGCGCCAGCAGCTTGGTGACCGGGGCGGGATCCTACAATGAGCAGTTCTTC. Translation gives CASSLVTGAGSYNEQFF. The full variable domain, completed using reference TRBV5-1 and TRBJ2-1, is KAGVTQTPRYLIKTRGQQVTLSCSPISGHRSVSWYQQTPGQGLQFLFEYFSETQRNKGNFPGRFSGRQFSNSRSEMNVSTLELGDSALYLCASSLVTGAGSYNEQFFGPGTRLTVL.